One sample yielded the 30 T cell receptor beta chains listed below, sequenced in a study of blood T cell repertoires in COVID-19. The protocol was immunoSEQ multiplex PCR, while the TCRdb copy is restricted to in-frame clones and leaves out a portion. The top ten hold 0.7% of the sample, which has fewer than 500,000 clones, approximately 90% seen once. The sequenced material came from PBMCs or T cells enriched from blood (not recorded which). The receptor source for this set is a woman between 18 and 30 years old who had recovered from COVID-19.

J is TRBJ1-6 and V is TRBV9, with TRBD1 matching over 7 bases. The germline V gene encodes CDR1 SGDLS and CDR2 YYNGEE. The CDR3 totals 15 residues. Trimming took 7 bases from V and 8 from J; bases not matched to a gene: 12. CDR3 loop: CASGDQGDNDSPLHF. The CDR3 DNA reads TGTGCCAGCGGCGACCAGGGGGATAACGATTCACCCCTCCACTTT.

The rearrangement joins TRBV5-1 to TRBJ1-1; D may be TRBD1 (5 bases). The germline V gene has CDR1 SGHRS and CDR2 YFSETQ. Trimming cost V 5 bases and J 5 bases, with 19 bases left between them. This CDR3 spans 15 amino acids. CDR3 in amino acids: CASRPGDREGTEAFF. For the CDR3, the DNA is TGCGCCAGCAGACCGGGGGACCGGGAGGGGACTGAAGCTTTCTTT.

V gene TRBV29-1 combines with J gene TRBJ2-7; 7 nucleotides align to TRBD1. The CDR3 extends over 13 amino acids. The junction had 1 base not matched to a gene; V was cut back by 0 bases and J by 2 bases. Germline-derived CDR1 and CDR2 are SQVTM and ANQGSEA. For the CDR3, the DNA is TGCAGCGTTGAAGAGACAGGGACCTACGAGCAGTACTTC. Protein product: CSVEETGTYEQYF.

This sequence joins TRBV9 and TRBJ2-3; 11 bases map to TRBD1. Germline lookup yields CDR1 SGDLS and CDR2 YYNGEE. The CDR3 loop spans 13 amino acids. The ends lost 7 bases at V and 6 bases at J; junction bases unmatched: 4. CDR3 in DNA: TGTGCCAGCGGACAGGGGGCCGGGGATACGCAGTATTTT. Translated, it gives CASGQGAGDTQYF. Full variable domain (rest looked up from reference TRBV9 and TRBJ2-3): DSGVTQTPKHLITATGQRVTLRCSPRSGDLSVYWYQQSLDQGLQFLIQYYNGEERAKGNILERFSAQQFPDLHSELNLSSLELGDSALYFCASGQGAGDTQYFGPGTRLTVL.

This clone was found a few times. This chain uses TRBV6-5 with TRBJ1-4; TRBD1 is a possible D gene (5 bases). The V end was cut by 4 bases, the J end by 7 bases, with 13 bases between. The CDR3 has 14 amino acids. Germline CDR1 and CDR2: MNHEY and SVGAGI. The CDR3 reads CASSLGQRSEKLFF. DNA of the CDR3: TGTGCCAGCAGTTTGGGGCAAAGGAGTGAAAAACTGTTTTTT.

In its sample, this clone was seen a few times. The chain is built from TRBV4-2 and TRBJ2-3; D remains unclear. The CDR3 is 14 residues long. Germline CDR1 is LGHNA and CDR2 is YNFKEQ. V gave up 4 bases and J gave up 3 bases, with 11 bases separating them. The CDR3 here is CASSPLDLTDTQYF. CDR3 in DNA: TGTGCCAGCAGCCCGCTAGATCTGACAGATACGCAGTATTTT.

The rearrangement joins TRBV4-2 to TRBJ1-5; maybe TRBD1 (6 bases). The germline gives CDR1 LGHNA, CDR2 YNFKEQ. V gave up 0 bases and J gave up 3 bases, with 9 bases separating them. This CDR3 is 15 amino acids long. The CDR3 DNA reads as TGTGCCAGCAGCCAAGAGGGGGCCAACAATCAGCCCCAGCATTTT. Encoded protein: CASSQEGANNQPQHF.

This chain joins TRBV28 and TRBJ1-2; 8 positions agree with TRBD1. CDR1 MDHEN and CDR2 SYDVKM come from the germline V gene. This CDR3 is 13 amino acids long. V lost 8 bases to trimming and J lost 8 bases; unmatched junction nucleotides: 10. The DNA of the CDR3 is TGTGCCAGCGAACGGACAGGGTATAGGGGCTACACCTTC. Protein: CASERTGYRGYTF.

Only a few counts were recorded for this clone. This chain uses TRBV4-2 with TRBJ1-2, with D possibly TRBD1 on 6 matching bases. Trimming shortened V by 5 bases and J by 6 bases, and 16 bases separated the two germline ends. This CDR3 has 14 amino acids. Germline values: CDR1 LGHNA, CDR2 YNFKEQ. The CDR3 DNA sequence: TGTGCCAGCAGCTCTAGGGGGGGAAAGGATGGCTACACCTTC. Its protein product is CASSSRGGKDGYTF.

This clone was seen a single time. This chain joins TRBV12-5 and TRBJ2-5; perhaps TRBD1 as D (6 bases). The germline V gene has CDR1 LGHNT and CDR2 FRNRAP. The CDR3 length is 22 residues. Trimming removed 1 base at V and 13 bases at J, with 43 bases between. The CDR3 DNA reads TGTGCTAGTGGTTTGGCACGCGGTGGGATCACTCCGGACAGTACAACAAGAGTACCGTGGTACTTC. Amino acid sequence: CASGLARGGITPDSTTRVPWYF.

The chain has TRBV7-9 and TRBJ2-5; TRBD1 matches 8 bases. The V gene's germline CDR1 is SEHNR and CDR2 FQNEAQ (reference sequence). The CDR3 is 14 residues long. Germline trimming cut 1 base from V and 5 bases from J; bases unmatched to any gene: 3. The CDR3 region has the DNA TGTGCCAGCAGCTTAGACAGGGGGGTGGAGACCCAGTACTTC. Translated, it gives CASSLDRGVETQYF.

DNA of the CDR3: TGCGCCAGCAGCCCGACGGGACAGGGGGCGCCTAACTATGGCTACACCTTC. This translates into CASSPTGQGAPNYGYTF. J is TRBJ1-2 and V is TRBV5-1, with TRBD1 matching over 12 bases. CDR1 and CDR2 (germline): SGHRS, YFSETQ. The V segment lost 4 bases and the J segment 0 bases; nucleotides outside the gene matches: 7. The CDR3 totals 17 residues.

The V and J genes are TRBV27 and TRBJ2-3; D possibly corresponds to TRBD2 (5 bases). The CDR3 sequence is 16 residues long. Per germline, CDR1 MNHEY and CDR2 SMNVEV (reference sequence). The V end lost 3 bases, the J end lost 2 bases, and 15 bases lay between the germline ends. Here the CDR3 reads CASSLAHGRITDTQYF. The CDR3 nucleotides read TGTGCCAGCAGTTTGGCCCATGGGAGAATCACAGATACGCAGTATTTT.

CDR3 sequence reads: CASRAERAGLDSPLHF. For the CDR3, the DNA is TGTGCCAGCAGGGCAGAGCGAGCGGGGTTGGATTCACCCCTCCACTTT. The chain joins TRBV27 to TRBJ1-6, with D unresolved. This CDR3 is 16 amino acids long. Trimming left V 6 bases short and J 8 bases short, with 20 bases between. Germline assignment: CDR1 MNHEY and CDR2 SMNVEV (reference sequence).

This clone has a handful of counts. This chain uses TRBV2 with TRBJ2-7; D might be TRBD1 (7 bases). CDR3 length equals 13 residues. Germline values: CDR1 SNHLY, CDR2 FYNNEI. Trimming stripped 8 bases from V and 6 bases from J, with 17 bases between. This CDR3 is CASGLQGLGEQYF. The CDR3, as DNA: TGTGCCAGCGGACTACAGGGGCTTGGCGAGCAGTACTTC.

This chain connects TRBV1 to TRBJ2-4; TRBD2, as called in the table, went unchecked against the DNA. TRBV1 is recorded as a pseudogene. CDR3 size: 13 residues. The CDR3 loop reads CTSSHPGLAGKYF. In nucleotides, the CDR3 is TGCACCAGCAGCCACCCCGGACTAGCGGGGAAGTACTTC.

The V and J genes are TRBV7-6 and TRBJ2-5; perhaps TRBD1 as D (5 bases). Trimming took off 2 bases at V and 5 bases at J, with 9 bases between the two ends. Germline loops: CDR1 SGHVS, CDR2 FNYEAQ. The CDR3 runs 13 residues. The CDR3: CASSLTTDETQYF. The CDR3 DNA reads TGTGCCAGCAGCTTAACGACAGACGAGACCCAGTACTTC.

This chain links TRBV6-7 with TRBJ2-3; 12 bases map to TRBD2. TRBV6-7 is marked as an open reading frame, function uncertain. The CDR3 is 15 amino acids. V shed 6 bases and J 6 bases; nucleotides not matched to a gene: 7. The CDR3 DNA reads TGTGCCAGCAGCCCTAGCGGGGGGGCCGAGGATACGCAGTATTTT. Residues: CASSPSGGAEDTQYF.

The gene calls are TRBV3-1 (or the pseudogene TRBV3-2) and TRBJ2-7, with 10 bases aligning to TRBD1. Germline loops: CDR1 LGHDT, CDR2 YNNKEL (reference sequence). This CDR3 contains 14 residues. The ends lost 4 bases at V and 6 bases at J; junction bases unmatched: 6. The chain's CDR3 is CASSPPRDRGEQYF. The CDR3 region has the DNA TGTGCCAGCAGCCCGCCCCGGGACAGGGGCGAGCAGTACTTC.

The chain joins TRBV5-4 to TRBJ1-1; TRBD1 matches at 9 bases. Trimming removed 0 bases from V and 3 bases from J; junction bases left unmatched: 6. Germline V gene sequence: CDR1 SGHNT, CDR2 YYREEE (reference sequence). The CDR3 consists of 16 residues. The CDR3 DNA sequence: TGTGCCAGCAGCTTGGCACAGGGGGCAGGCGACACTGAAGCTTTCTTT. It is translated as CASSLAQGAGDTEAFF.

J is TRBJ2-3 and V is TRBV24-1, with D uncertain. Germline values: CDR1 KGHDR, CDR2 SFDVKD. V was clipped by 2 bases and J by 3 bases, with 8 bases between them. The CDR3 spans 14 residues. DNA for the CDR3: TGTGCCACCAGTGATTCCCACGGGACAGATACGCAGTATTTT. It is translated as CATSDSHGTDTQYF.

This sequence joins TRBV7-9 and TRBJ1-1; D is unclear. CDR1 is SEHNR and CDR2 is FQNEAQ in the germline V gene (reference sequence). The CDR3 length is 15 residues. V lost 5 bases and J lost 3, with 16 bases in between. CDR3 sequence reads: CASSLETPGDTEAFF. CDR3 in DNA: TGTGCCAGCAGCCTAGAGACGCCTGGAGACACTGAAGCTTTCTTT.

The genes are TRBV6-5 and TRBJ1-2; perhaps TRBD1 as D (5 bases). From germline, CDR1 is MNHEY and CDR2 SVGAGI. This CDR3 region has 12 residues. The V end lost 8 bases, the J end lost 2 bases, and 9 bases lay between the germline ends. The CDR3 DNA follows: TGTGCCAGCTGGGACTTCAACTATGGCTACACCTTC. It translates to CASWDFNYGYTF.

The gene calls are TRBV7-9 and TRBJ1-5; tentative D call: TRBD1 (5 bases). The germline V and J ends were trimmed by 5 bases and 4 bases, with 9 bases remaining between them. The CDR3 runs to 13 residues. Per germline, CDR1 SEHNR and CDR2 FQNEAQ (reference sequence). CDR3 bases: TGTGCCAGCAGCCTTGACAGTAATCAGCCCCAGCATTTT. As protein: CASSLDSNQPQHF.

V is TRBV5-4 and J is TRBJ2-7, with a possible D match to TRBD1 (6 bases). V gave up 0 bases and J gave up 4 bases, with 11 bases separating them. CDR1 and CDR2 (germline): SGHNT, YYREEE (reference sequence). This CDR3 has 14 amino acids. The CDR3 loop is CASSLERQEYEQYF. The DNA of the CDR3 is TGTGCCAGCAGCTTGGAAAGACAGGAATACGAGCAGTACTTC.

This chain uses TRBV5-1 with TRBJ1-6; no clear D. The germline V gene has CDR1 SGHRS and CDR2 YFSETQ. The CDR3 runs to 14 residues. Deletions cut 2 bases from V and 3 bases from J, with 6 bases between. As DNA, the CDR3 is TGCGCCAGCAGCTTAGGACTCTATAATTCACCCCTCCACTTT. Amino acids: CASSLGLYNSPLHF.

This clone was counted a single time. This chain uses TRBV5-1 with TRBJ1-4; D gene ambiguous. The V and J ends lost 0 bases and 7 bases respectively, with 13 bases between them. This CDR3 has 15 amino acids. CDR1 is SGHRS, CDR2 YFSETQ, per germline. The CDR3 region is CASSLGPQGSEKLFF. The CDR3 nucleotides are TGCGCCAGCAGCTTGGGGCCTCAAGGGAGTGAAAAACTGTTTTTT.

This clone was observed once. This same CDR3 is encoded by further DNA sequences in the sample. This sequence joins TRBV5-1 and TRBJ1-5; D unclear. This CDR3 spans 14 amino acids. Germline V gives CDR1 SGHRS, CDR2 YFSETQ. The germline V and J ends were trimmed by 0 bases and 3 bases, with 7 bases remaining between them. The chain's CDR3 is CASSLGGSNQPQHF. CDR3 DNA sequence: TGCGCCAGCAGCTTGGGAGGTTCCAATCAGCCCCAGCATTTT.

V gene TRBV5-1 combines with J gene TRBJ1-1; D uncertain. CDR3 length: 15 amino acids. CDR1 and CDR2 (germline): SGHRS, YFSETQ. Trimming took 0 bases from V and 1 from J, leaving 10 bases between them. The CDR3 DNA reads as TGCGCCAGCAGCTTGGAACAGCCAAGGAACACTGAAGCTTTCTTT. This translates into CASSLEQPRNTEAFF.

The chain recombines TRBV28 with TRBJ1-1; D uncertain. V was pared by 9 bases and J by 8 bases, with 16 bases between. This CDR3 is 12 amino acids long. Germline CDR1 reads MDHEN; CDR2 reads SYDVKM. CDR3 coding DNA: TGTGCCAGTCGTAGCTGGAACGGGGAAGCTTTCTTT. Translating it yields CASRSWNGEAFF.